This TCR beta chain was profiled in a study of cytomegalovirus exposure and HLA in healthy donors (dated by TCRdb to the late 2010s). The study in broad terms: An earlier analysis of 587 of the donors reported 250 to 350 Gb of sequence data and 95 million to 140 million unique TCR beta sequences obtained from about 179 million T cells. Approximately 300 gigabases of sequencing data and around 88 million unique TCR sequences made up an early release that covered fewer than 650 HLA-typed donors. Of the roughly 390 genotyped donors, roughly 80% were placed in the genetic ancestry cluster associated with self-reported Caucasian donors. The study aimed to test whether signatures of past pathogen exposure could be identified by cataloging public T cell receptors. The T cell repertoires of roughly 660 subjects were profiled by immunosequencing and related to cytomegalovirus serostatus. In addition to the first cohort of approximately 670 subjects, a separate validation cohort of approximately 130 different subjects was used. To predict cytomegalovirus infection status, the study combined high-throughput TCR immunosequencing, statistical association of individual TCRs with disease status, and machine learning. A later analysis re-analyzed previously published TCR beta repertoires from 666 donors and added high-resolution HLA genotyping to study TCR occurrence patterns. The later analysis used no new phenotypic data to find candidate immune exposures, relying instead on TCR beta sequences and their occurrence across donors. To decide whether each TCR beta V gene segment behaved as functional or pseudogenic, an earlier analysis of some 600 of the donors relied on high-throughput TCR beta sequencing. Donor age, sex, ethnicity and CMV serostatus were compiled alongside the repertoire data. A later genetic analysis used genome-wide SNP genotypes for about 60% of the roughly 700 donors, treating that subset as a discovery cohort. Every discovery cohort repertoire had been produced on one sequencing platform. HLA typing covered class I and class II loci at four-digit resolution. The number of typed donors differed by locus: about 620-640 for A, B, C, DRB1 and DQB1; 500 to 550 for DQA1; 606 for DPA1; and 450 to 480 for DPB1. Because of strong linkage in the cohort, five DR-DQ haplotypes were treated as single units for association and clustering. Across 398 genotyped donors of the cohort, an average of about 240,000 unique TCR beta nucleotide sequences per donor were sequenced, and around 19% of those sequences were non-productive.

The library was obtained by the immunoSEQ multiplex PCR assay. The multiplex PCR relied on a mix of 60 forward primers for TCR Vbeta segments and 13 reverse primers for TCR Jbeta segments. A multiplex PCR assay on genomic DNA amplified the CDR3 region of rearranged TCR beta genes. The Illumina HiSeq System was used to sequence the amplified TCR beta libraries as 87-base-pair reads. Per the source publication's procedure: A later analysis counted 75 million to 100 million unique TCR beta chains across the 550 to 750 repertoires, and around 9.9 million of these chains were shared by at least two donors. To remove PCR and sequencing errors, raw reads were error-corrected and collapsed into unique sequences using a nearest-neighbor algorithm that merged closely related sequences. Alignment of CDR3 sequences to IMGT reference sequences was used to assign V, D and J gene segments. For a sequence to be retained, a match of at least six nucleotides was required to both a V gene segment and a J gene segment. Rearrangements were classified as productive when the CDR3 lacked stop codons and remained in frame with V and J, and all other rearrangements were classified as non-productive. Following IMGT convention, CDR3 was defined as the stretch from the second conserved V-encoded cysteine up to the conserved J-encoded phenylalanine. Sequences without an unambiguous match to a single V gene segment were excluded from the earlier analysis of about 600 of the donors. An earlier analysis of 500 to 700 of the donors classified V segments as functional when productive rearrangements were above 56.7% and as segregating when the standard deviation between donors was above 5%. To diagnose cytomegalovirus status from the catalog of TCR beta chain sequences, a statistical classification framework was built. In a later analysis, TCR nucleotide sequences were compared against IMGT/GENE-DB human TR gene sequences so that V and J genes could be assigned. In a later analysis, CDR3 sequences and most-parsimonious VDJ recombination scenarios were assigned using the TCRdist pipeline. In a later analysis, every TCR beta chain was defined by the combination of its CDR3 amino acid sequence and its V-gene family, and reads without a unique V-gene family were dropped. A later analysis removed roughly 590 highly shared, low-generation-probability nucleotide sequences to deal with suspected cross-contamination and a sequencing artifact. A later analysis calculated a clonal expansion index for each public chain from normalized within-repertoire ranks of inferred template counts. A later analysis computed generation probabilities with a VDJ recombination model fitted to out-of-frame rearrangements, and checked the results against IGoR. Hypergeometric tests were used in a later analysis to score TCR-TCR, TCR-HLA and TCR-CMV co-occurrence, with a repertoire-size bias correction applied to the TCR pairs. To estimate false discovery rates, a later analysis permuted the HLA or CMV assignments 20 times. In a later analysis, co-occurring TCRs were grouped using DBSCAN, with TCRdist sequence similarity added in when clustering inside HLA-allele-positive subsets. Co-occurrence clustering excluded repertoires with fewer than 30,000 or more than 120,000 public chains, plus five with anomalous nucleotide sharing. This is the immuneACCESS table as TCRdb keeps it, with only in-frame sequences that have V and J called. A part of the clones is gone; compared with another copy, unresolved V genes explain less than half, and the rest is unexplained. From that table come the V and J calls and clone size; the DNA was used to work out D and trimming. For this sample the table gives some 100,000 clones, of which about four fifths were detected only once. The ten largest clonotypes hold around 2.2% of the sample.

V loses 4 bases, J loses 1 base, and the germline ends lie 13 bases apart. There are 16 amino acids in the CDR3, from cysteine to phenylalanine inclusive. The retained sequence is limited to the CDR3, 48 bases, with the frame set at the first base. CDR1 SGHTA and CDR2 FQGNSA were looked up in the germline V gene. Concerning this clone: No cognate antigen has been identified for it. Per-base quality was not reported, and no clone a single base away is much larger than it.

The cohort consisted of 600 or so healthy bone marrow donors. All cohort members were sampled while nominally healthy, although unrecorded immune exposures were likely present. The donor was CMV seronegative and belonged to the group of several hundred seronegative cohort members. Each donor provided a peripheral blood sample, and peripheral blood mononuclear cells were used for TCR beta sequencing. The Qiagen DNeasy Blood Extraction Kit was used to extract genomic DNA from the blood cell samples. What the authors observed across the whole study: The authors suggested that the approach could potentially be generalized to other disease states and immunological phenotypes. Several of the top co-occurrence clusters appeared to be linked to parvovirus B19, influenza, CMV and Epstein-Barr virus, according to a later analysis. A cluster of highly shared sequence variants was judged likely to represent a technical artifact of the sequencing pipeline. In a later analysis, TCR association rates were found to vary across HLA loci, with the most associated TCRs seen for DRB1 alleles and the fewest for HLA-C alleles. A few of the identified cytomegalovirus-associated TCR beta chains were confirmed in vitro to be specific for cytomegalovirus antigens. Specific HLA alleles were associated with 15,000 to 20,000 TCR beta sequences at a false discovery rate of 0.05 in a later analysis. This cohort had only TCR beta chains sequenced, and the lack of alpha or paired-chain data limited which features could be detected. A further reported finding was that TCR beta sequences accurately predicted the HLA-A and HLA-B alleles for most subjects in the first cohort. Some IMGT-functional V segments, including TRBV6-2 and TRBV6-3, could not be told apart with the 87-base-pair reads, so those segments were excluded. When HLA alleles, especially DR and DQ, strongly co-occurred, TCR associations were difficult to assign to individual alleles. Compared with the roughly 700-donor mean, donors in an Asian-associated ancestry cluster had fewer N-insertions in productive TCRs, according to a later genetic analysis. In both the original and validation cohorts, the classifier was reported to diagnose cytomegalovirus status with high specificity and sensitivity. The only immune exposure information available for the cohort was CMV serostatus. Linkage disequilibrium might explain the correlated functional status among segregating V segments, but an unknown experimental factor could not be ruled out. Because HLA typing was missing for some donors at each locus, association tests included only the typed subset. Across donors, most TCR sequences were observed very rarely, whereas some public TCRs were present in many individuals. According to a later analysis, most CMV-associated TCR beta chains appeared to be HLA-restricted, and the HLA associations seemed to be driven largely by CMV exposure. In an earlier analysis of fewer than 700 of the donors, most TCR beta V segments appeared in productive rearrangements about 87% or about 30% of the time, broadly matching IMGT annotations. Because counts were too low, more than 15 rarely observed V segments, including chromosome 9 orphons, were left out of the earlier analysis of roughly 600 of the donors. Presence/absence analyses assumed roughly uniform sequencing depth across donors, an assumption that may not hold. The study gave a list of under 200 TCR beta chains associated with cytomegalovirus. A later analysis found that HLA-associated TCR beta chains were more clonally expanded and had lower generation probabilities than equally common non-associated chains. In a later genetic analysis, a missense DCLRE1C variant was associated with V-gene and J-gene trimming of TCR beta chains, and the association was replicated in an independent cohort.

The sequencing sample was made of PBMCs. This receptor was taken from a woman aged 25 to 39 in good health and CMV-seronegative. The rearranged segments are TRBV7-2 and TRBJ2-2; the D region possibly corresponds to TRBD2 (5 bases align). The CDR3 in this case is CASSSPGGRNTGELFF. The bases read TGTGCCAGCAGCTCTCCTGGAGGCCGGAACACCGGGGAGCTGTTTTTT.